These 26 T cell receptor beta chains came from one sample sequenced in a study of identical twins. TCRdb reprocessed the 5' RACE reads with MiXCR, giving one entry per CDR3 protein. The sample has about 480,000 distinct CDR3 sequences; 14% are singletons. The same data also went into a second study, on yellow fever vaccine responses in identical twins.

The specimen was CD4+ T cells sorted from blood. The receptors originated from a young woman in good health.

CDR3 protein: CATSRDGLAGITGELFF. The CDR3 nucleotides are TGTGCCACCAGCAGAGATGGGCTAGCGGGAATCACCGGGGAGCTGTTTTTT. The chain uses TRBV15 and TRBJ2-2, with TRBD2 matching over 9 bases. The CDR3 length is 17 residues. The V and J ends lost 0 bases and 4 bases, in that order; junction bases with no gene match: 6. CDR1 and CDR2 from the germline V gene are LNHNV and YYDKDF (reference sequence).

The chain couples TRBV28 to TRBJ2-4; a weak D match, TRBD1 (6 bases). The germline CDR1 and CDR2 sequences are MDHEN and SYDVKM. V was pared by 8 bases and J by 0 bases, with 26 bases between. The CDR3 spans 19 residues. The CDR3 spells CASAENSLGQQLAKNIQYF. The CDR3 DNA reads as TGTGCCAGCGCTGAAAACAGTCTAGGACAGCAGCTAGCCAAAAACATTCAGTACTTC. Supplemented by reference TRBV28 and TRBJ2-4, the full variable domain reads DVKVTQSSRYLVKRTGEKVFLECVQDMDHENMFWYRQDPGLGLRLIYFSYDVKMKEKGDIPEGYSVSREKKERFSLILESASTNQTSMYLCASAENSLGQQLAKNIQYFGAGTRLSVL.

The CDR3 DNA reads as TGTGCCAGCAGTTCGGAGCGGGAGGGCGTTTACAATGAGCAGTTCTTC. Its translation is CASSSEREGVYNEQFF. The chain employs TRBV6-5 and TRBJ2-1; TRBD2 matches at 10 bases. There are 16 residues in the CDR3. V was pared by 4 bases and J by 4 bases, with 7 bases of the junction left unmatched. Per the germline V gene, CDR1 is MNHEY and CDR2 is SVGAGI.

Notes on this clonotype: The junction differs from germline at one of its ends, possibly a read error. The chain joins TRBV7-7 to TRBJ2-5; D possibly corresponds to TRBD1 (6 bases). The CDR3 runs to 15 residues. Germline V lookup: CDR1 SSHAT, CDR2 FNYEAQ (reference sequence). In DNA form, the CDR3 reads TGTGCTAGCAGCTTAGGCAGGGGCCCTCAAGAGACCCAGTACTTC. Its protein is CASSLGRGPQETQYF.

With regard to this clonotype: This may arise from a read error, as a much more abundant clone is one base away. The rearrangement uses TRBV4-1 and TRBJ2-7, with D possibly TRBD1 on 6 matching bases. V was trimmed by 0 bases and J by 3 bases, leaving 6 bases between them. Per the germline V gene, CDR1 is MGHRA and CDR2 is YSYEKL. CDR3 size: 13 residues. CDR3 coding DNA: TGCGCCAGCAGCCAAGAACAGGGCTACGAGCAGTACTTC. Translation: CASSQEQGYEQYF.

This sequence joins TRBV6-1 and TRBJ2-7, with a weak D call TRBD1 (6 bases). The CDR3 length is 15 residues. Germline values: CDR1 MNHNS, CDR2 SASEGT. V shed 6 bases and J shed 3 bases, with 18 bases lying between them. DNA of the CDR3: TGTGCCAGCAGGACATCGACAGGACTCCACTACGAGCAGTACTTC. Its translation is CASRTSTGLHYEQYF.

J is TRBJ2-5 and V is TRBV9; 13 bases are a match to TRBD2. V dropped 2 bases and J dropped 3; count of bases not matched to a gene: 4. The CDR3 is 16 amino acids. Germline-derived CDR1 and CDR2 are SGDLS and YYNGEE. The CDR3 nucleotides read TGTGCCAGCAGCGTTACTAGCGGGGGGGCAAAAGAGACCCAGTACTTC. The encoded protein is CASSVTSGGAKETQYF.

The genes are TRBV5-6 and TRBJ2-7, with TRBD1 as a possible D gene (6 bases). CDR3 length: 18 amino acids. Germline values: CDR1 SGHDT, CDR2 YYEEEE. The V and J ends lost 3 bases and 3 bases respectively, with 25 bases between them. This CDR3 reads CASSSRALSRTVNYEQYF. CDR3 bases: TGTGCCAGCAGCTCGAGGGCCCTCTCGCGGACAGTAAACTACGAGCAGTACTTC.

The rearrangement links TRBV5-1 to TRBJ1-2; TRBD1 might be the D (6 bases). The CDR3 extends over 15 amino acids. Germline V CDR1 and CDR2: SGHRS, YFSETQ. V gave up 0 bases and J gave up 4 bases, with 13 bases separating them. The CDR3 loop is CASSLESGGGYGYTF. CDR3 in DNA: TGCGCCAGCAGCTTGGAAAGCGGGGGCGGCTATGGCTACACCTTC.

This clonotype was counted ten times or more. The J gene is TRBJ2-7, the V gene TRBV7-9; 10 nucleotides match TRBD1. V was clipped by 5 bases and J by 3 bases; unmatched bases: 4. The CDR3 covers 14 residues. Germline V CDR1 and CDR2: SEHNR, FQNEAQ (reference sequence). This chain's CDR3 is CASSLRDRGYEQYF. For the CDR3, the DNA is TGTGCCAGCAGCCTCCGGGACAGGGGCTACGAGCAGTACTTC.

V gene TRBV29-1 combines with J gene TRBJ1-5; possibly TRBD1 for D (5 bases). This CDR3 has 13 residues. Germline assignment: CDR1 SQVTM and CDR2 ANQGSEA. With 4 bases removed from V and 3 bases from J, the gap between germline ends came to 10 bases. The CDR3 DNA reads TGCAGCGTTGTGACAGAAGCCAATCAGCCCCAGCATTTT. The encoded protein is CSVVTEANQPQHF.

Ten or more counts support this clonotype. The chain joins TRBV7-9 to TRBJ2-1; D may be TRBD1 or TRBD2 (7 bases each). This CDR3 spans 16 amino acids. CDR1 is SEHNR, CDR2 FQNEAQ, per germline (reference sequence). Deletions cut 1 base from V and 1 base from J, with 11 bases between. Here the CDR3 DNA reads TGTGCCAGCAGCTTAGGACAGGGAGGGTCCTACAATGAGCAGTTCTTC. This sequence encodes CASSLGQGGSYNEQFF. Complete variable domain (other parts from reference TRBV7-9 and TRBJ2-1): DTGVSQNPRHKITKRGQNVTFRCDPISEHNRLYWYRQTLGQGPEFLTYFQNEAQLEKSRLLSDRFSAERPKGSFSTLEIQRTEQGDSAMYLCASSLGQGGSYNEQFFGPGTRLTVL.

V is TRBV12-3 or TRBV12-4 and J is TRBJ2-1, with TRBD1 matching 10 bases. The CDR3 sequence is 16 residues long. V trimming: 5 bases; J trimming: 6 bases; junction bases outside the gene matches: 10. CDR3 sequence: CASSQSGTGAFNEQFF. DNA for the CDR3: TGTGCCAGCAGTCAATCCGGGACAGGGGCCTTCAATGAGCAGTTCTTC.

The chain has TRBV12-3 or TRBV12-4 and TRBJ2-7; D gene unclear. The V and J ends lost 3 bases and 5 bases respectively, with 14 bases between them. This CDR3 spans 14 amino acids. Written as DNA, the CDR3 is TGTGCCAGCAGTTTCCTTGGGAAAGGCCACGAGCAGTACTTC. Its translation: CASSFLGKGHEQYF.

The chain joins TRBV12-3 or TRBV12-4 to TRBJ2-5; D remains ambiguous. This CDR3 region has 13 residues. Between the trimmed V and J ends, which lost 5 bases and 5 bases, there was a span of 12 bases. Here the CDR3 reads CASSMGGIETQYF. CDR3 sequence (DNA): TGTGCCAGCAGTATGGGTGGGATTGAGACCCAGTACTTC.

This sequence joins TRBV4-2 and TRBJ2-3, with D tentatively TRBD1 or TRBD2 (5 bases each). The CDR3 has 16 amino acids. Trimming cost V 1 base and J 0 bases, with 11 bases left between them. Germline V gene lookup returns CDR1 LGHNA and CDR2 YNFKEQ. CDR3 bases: TGTGCCAGCAGCCAAGCGGTGGGGGTTAGCACAGATACGCAGTATTTT. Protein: CASSQAVGVSTDTQYF.

DNA of the CDR3: TGTGCCAGCTTAACAGGGGGCGCCGGAAACACCATATATTTT. Its protein is CASLTGGAGNTIYF. The gene calls are TRBV28 and TRBJ1-3; TRBD1 matches at 9 bases. Germline lookup yields CDR1 MDHEN and CDR2 SYDVKM. The CDR3 runs to 14 residues. The V gene end was trimmed by 8 bases and the J gene end by 4 bases; junction bases not matched to a gene: 6.

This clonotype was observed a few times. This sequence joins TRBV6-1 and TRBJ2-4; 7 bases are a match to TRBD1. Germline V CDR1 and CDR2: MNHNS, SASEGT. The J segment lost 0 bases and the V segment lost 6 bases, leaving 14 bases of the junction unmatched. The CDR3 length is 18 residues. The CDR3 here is CASSHGTAVYLAKNIQYF. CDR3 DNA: TGTGCCAGCAGCCACGGGACAGCCGTATACTTAGCCAAAAACATTCAGTACTTC.

For the CDR3, the DNA is TGTGCCAGCAGTTATATTTTAGGGACGGGTTATGGCTACACCTTC. Protein product: CASSYILGTGYGYTF. The chain links TRBV6-5 to TRBJ1-2; tentative D call: TRBD1 (5 bases). Germline CDR1 MNHEY, CDR2 SVGAGI. This CDR3 contains 15 residues. Trimming pared 3 bases from V and 5 bases from J, leaving 16 bases between.

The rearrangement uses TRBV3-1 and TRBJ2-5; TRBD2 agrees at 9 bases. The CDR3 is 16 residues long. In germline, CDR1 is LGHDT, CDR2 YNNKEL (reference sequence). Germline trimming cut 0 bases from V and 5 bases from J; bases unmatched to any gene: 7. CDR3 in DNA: TGTGCCAGCAGCCAAGATCGGATAGCGGGGGTGGAGACCCAGTACTTC. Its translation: CASSQDRIAGVETQYF.

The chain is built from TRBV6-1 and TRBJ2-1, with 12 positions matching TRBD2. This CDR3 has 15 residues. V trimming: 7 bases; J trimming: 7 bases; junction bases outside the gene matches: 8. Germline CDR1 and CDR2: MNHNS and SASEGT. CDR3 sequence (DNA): TGTGCCAGCATCCTAGCGGGGGGGCCAGGTAATGAGCAGTTCTTC. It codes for CASILAGGPGNEQFF.

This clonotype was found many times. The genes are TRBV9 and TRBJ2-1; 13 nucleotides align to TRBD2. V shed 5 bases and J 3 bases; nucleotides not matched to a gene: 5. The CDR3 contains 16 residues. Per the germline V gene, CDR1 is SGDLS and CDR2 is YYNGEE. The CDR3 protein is CASSPRLAGGYNEQFF. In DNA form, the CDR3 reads TGTGCCAGCAGTCCCAGACTAGCGGGAGGCTACAATGAGCAGTTCTTC.

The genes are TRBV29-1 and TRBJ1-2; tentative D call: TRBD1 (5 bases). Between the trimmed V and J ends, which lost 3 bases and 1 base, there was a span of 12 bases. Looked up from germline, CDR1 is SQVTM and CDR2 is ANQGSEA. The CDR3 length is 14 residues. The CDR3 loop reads CSVEGTDSNYGYTF. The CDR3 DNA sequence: TGCAGCGTTGAGGGGACCGACAGTAACTATGGCTACACCTTC.

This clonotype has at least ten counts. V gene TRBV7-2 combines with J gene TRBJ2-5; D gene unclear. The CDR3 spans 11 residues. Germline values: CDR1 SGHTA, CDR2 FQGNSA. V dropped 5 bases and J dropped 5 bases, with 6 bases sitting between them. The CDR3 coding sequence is TGTGCCAGCAGCATAACTGAGACCCAGTACTTC. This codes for CASSITETQYF.

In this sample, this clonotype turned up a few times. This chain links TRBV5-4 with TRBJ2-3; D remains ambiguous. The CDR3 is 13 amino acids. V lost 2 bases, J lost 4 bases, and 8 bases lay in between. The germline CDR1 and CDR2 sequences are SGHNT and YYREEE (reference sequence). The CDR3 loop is CASSFRQADTQYF. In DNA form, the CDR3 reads TGTGCCAGCAGCTTCCGCCAGGCAGATACGCAGTATTTT.

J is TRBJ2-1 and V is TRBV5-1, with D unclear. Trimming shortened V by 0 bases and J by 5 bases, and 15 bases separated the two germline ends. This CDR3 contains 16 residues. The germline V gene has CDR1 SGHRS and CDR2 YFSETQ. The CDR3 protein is CASSLGQPLGDNEQFF. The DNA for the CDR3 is TGCGCCAGCAGCTTGGGACAACCCCTAGGCGACAATGAGCAGTTCTTC.